What follows describes a single TCR beta chain. No antigen is known for it. The data are from a study of T cell responses to AZD1222 COVID-19 vaccine. Notes on the study in general: Donor demographics were predominantly white British with a female majority; clonal diversity may be underestimated. Of the AZD1222 recipients, only 5 or 6 were seropositive at baseline. Two AZD1222 administrations were followed by greater Spike-specific TCR breadth and depth.

Germline CDR1 is LNHNV and CDR2 is YYDKDF (reference sequence). With 3 bases removed from V and 2 bases from J, the gap between germline ends came to 16 bases. The CDR3 contains 16 residues. Some second doses came at about 4 weeks and others at about 12 weeks; these were pooled. Clones were read by immunoSEQ multiplex PCR, and TCRdb kept only the in-frame ones, dropping some. The sample yields 150,000 or so clones, just over 90% seen once. The rearrangement joins TRBV15 to TRBJ2-5, with D tentatively TRBD1 (6 bases). The sequencing used peripheral blood, collected 28 days after the second AZD1222 dose. This clonotype was sampled from an adult who received the AZD1222 COVID-19 vaccine. CDR3 protein: CATSREAGVGQETQYF. For the CDR3, the DNA is TGTGCCACCAGCAGGGAGGCAGGGGTTGGTCAAGAGACCCAGTACTTC.